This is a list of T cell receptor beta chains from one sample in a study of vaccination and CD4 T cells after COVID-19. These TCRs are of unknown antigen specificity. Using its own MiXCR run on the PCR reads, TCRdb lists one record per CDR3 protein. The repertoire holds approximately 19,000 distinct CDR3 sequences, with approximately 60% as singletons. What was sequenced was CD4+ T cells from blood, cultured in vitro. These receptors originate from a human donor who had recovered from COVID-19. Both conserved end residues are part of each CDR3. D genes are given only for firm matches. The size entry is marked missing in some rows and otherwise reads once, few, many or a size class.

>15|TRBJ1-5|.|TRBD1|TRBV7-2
TGTGCCAGCAGCTTAGGGGGACAGGGTAAAGGGCCCCAGCATTTT
CASSLGGQGKGPQHF
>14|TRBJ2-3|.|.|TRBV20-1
TGCAGTGCTAGAGATTCGGTACCGGCAGATACGCAGTATTTT
CSARDSVPADTQYF
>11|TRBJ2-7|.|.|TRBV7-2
TGTGCCAGCAGCCAATACTACGAGCAGTACTTC
CASSQYYEQYF
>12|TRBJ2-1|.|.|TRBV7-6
TGTGCCAGCAGCTTAGGTACTGGTGAGCAGTTCTTC
CASSLGTGEQFF
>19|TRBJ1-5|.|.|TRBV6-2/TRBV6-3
TGTGCCAGCAGTTCGGGGGGACTCATCAGGGCTCGGGGTAGTCAGCCCCAGCATTTT
CASSSGGLIRARGSQPQHF
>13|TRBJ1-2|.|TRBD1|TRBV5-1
TGCGCCAGCAGACCGACAGGGGACTATGGCTACACCTTC
CASRPTGDYGYTF
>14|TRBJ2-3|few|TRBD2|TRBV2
TGTGCCAGCAGTGTAGCGGGAGCGGGAGATACGCAGTATTTT
CASSVAGAGDTQYF
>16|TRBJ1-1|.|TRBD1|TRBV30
TGTGCCTGGAGTGTAATGGGGACAGTTAGGGGTATCGCAGCTTTCTTT
CAWSVMGTVRGIAAFF
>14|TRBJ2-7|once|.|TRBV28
TGTGCCAGCAGTTTATCCAGGCCTACCTACGAGCAGTACTTC
CASSLSRPTYEQYF
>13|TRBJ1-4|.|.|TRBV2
TGTGCCAGCAACAGGGTACGAAGAGAAAAACTGTTTTTT
CASNRVRREKLFF
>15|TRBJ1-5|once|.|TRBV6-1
TGTGCCAGCAGCGGGTTTCCCAATAGCAATCAGCCCCAGCATTTT
CASSGFPNSNQPQHF
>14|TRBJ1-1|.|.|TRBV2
TGTGCCAGCAGTGAACACGCAGGGGTCGGTGAAGCTTTCTTT
CASSEHAGVGEAFF
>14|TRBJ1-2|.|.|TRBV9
TGTGCCAGCAGCCCCGAGGGTCGTGGATATGGCTACACCTTC
CASSPEGRGYGYTF
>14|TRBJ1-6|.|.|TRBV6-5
TGTGCCAGCAGTTACTCGGAGCGGAATTCACCCCTCCACTTT
CASSYSERNSPLHF
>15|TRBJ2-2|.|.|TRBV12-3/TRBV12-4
TGTGCCAGCAGCTCTCGGGGGAGTTCGGCCGGGGAGCTGTTTTTT
CASSSRGSSAGELFF
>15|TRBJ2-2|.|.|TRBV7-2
TGTGCCAGCAGCTTACCACTAGCCGGAGCCGGGGAGCTGTTTTTT
CASSLPLAGAGELFF
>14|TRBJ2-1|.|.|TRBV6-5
TGTGCCAGCAGTTACGGGACTGGGCTCAATGAGCAGTTCTTC
CASSYGTGLNEQFF
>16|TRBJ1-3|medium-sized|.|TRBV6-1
TGTGCCAGCAAGATGGGGACGGCCGACTCTGGAAACACCATATATTTT
CASKMGTADSGNTIYF
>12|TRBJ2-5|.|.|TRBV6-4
TGTGCCAGCAGACTCATGGGGGAGACCCAGTACTTC
CASRLMGETQYF
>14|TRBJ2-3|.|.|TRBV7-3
TGTGCCAGCAGCTTTCAGGGGGGCGCAGATACGCAGTATTTT
CASSFQGGADTQYF
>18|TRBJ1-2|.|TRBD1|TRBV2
TGTGCCAGCAGTGAAACCGGGACAGGGGGCAGGGGTAACTATGGCTACACCTTC
CASSETGTGGRGNYGYTF